What follows describes a single T cell receptor (beta chain). The data are from a study of blood T cell repertoires in COVID-19. In the study overall: COVID-19 samples from acute and convalescent phases originated in the United States, Italy and Spain.

Participants came from some 23 US areas, aged about 18 to 95 years. Categorization into cohorts depended on clinical history that participants reported. How the authors handled the data: Reference gene primer amplification gave nucleated cell count estimates. Assay: immunoSEQ multiplex PCR; the TCRdb copy retains only in-frame clones and omits some. V, J and clone size are taken as reported in that table, and D and trimming were inferred from the DNA itself. The profile covers approximately 280,000 clones, with 85% to 90% appearing a single time and 1.5% to 2% taken by the ten largest. Trimming took 0 bases from V and 2 from J; bases not matched to a gene: 11. Germline V gene sequence: CDR1 LGHNA, CDR2 YNFKEQ. CDR3 size: 18 residues.

This clonotype originated in a woman younger than 35 with acute COVID-19. Sequencing used PBMCs or T cells enriched from blood (not recorded which). The chain recombines TRBV4-2 with TRBJ1-1, with TRBD1 matching over 8 bases. CDR3 loop: CASSQEGADRGGNTEAFF. CDR3 bases: TGTGCCAGCAGCCAAGAGGGGGCCGACAGGGGAGGTAACACTGAAGCTTTCTTT.